The 3 T cell receptor beta chains listed next were all sequenced from one sample in a study of T cell responses to AZD1222 COVID-19 vaccine. Only in-frame clones appear in the TCRdb table, and some are missing; sequencing was by immunoSEQ multiplex PCR. Among 140,000 to 150,000 clones listed, 93% were seen once. Material: peripheral blood, obtained on day 0 of AZD1222 vaccination. These receptors all come from an adult in good health.

Of note for this clone: A junction boundary mismatches the germline segment, possibly from a read error. CDR3 in amino acids: CASSLEPKEKLFF. The CDR3 region has the DNA TGTGCCAGCAGTTTGGAGCCTAAGGAAAAACTGTTTTTT. The chain has TRBV12-3 or TRBV12-4 and TRBJ1-4; D gene ambiguous. The CDR3 runs to 13 residues.

This clone was counted a single time. The J gene is TRBJ2-7, the V gene TRBV14, with D hard to call. Germline assignment: CDR1 SGHDN and CDR2 FVKESK. The CDR3 runs 16 residues. Trimming took 0 bases from V and 2 from J, leaving 14 bases between them. The chain's CDR3 is CASSQEDRYPPYEQYF. As DNA, the CDR3 is TGTGCCAGCAGCCAAGAGGACCGGTATCCGCCCTACGAGCAGTACTTC.

The chain has TRBV19 and TRBJ2-1, with a weak D call TRBD1 (6 bases). Looked up from germline, CDR1 is LNHDA and CDR2 is SQIVND (reference sequence). There are 13 residues in the CDR3. V lost 3 bases and J 8 bases, leaving 11 bases between the germline ends. This CDR3 is CASSIGRGDEQFF. CDR3 in DNA: TGTGCCAGTAGTATCGGCAGGGGTGATGAGCAGTTCTTC.